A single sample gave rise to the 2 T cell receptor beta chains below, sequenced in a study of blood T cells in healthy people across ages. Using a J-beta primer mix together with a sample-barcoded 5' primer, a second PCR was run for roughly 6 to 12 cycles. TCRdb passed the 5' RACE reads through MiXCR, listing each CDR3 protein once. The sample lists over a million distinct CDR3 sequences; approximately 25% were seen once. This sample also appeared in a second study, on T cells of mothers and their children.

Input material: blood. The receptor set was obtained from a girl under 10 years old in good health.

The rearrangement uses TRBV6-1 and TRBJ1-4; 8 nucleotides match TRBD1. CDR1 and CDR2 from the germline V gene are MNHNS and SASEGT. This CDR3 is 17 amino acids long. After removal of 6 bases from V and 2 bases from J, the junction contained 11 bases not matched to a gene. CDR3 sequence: CASRKTGAGSTNEKLFF. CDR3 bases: TGTGCCAGCAGAAAGACAGGGGCGGGGTCGACTAATGAAAAACTGTTTTTT.

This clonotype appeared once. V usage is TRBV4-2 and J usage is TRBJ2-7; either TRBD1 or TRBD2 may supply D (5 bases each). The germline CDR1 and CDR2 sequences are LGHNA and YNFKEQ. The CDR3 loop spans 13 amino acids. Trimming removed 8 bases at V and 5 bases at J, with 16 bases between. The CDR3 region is CASSHRGGNEQYF. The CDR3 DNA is TGTGCCAGCTCGCACCGGGGCGGCAACGAGCAGTACTTC.